This T cell receptor beta chain was captured by sequencing in a study of T cells in Graves' hyperthyroidism and ophthalmopathy. Patients showing uncontrolled infection, other autoimmune disease, pregnancy or lactation were ineligible. The CDR3 spans 16 residues. With 1 base removed from V and 5 bases from J, the gap between germline ends came to 17 bases. Template material for amplifying TCR beta CDR3 regions consisted of RNA transcripts. The HTBI primer set was used in a first-round RT-PCR of the TCR CDR3. Each CDR3 protein is one row after TCRdb ran MiXCR on the multiplex PCR reads. This table has some 180,000 distinct CDR3 sequences, around 15% appearing once. In its sample, this clonotype was seen many times. Antigen unknown. Study-wide results and caveats: Before onset, by a median of approximately 5.9 months, the model predicted ophthalmopathy.

The specimen sequenced was blood. The chain joins TRBV12-3 or TRBV12-4 to TRBJ1-2, with D perhaps matching TRBD1 (6 bases). The TCR comes from a woman between 45 and 65 years old with Graves' hyperthyroidism. The CDR3 is CASSLGGRGSIYGYTF. In DNA form, the CDR3 reads TGTGCCAGCAGTTTAGGGGGCAGGGGATCGATTTATGGCTACACCTTC.